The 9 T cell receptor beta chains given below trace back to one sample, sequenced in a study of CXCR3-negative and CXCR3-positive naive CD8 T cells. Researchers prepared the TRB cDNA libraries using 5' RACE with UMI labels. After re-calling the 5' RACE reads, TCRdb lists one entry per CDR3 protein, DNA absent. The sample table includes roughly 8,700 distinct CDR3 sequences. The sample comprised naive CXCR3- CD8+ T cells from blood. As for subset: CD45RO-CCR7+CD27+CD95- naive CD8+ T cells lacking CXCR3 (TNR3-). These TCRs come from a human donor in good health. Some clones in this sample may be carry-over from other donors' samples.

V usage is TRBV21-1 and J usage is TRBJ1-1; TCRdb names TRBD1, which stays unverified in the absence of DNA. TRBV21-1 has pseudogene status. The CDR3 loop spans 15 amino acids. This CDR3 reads CASSKRGAGNTEAFF.

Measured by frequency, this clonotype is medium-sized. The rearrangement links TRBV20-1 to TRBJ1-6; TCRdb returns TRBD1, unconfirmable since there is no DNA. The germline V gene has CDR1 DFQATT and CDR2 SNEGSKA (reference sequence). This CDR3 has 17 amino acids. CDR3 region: CSASAGTPRSYNSPLHF.

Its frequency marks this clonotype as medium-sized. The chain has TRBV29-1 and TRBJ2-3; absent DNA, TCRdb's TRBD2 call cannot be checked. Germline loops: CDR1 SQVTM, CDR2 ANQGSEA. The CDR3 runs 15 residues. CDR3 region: CSGRGTSGRTDTQYF.

CDR3 region: CASSTRVQYNEQFF. The chain has TRBV13 and TRBJ2-1; TCRdb names TRBD1, which stays unverified in the absence of DNA. CDR1 PRHDT and CDR2 FYEKMQ come from the germline V gene (reference sequence). This CDR3 is built from 14 residues.

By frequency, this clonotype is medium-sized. The CDR3 region is CASSQEGWSENEQFF. The V gene is TRBV4-1, the J gene TRBJ2-1. This CDR3 spans 15 amino acids. The V gene's germline CDR1 is MGHRA and CDR2 YSYEKL.

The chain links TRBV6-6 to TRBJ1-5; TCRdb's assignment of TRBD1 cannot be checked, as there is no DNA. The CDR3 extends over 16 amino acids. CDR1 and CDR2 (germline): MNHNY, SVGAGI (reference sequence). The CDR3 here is CASSYPTGMGDQPQHF.

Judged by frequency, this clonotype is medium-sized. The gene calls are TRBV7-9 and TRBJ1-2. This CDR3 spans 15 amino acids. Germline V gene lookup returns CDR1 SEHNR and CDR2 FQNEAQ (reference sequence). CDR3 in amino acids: CASSLAPVGVYGYTF.

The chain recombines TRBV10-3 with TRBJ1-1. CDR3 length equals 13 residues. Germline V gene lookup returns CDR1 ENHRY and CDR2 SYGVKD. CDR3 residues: CAITLDMNTEAFF.

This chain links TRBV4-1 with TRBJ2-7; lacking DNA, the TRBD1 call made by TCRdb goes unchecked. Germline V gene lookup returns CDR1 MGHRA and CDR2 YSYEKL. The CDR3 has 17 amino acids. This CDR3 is CASSQAPGGTGIREQYF.